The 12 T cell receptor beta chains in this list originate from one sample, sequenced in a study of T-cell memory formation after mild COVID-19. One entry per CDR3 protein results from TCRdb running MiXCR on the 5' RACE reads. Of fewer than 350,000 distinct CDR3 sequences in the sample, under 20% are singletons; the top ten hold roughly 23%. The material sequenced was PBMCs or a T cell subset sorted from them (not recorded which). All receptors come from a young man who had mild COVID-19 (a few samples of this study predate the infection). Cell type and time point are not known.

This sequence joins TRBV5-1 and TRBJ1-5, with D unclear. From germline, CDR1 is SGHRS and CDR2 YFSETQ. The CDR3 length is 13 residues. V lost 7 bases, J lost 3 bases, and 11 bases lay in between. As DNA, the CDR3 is TGCGCCAGCGGATTGGGAGACAATCAGCCCCAGCATTTT. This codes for CASGLGDNQPQHF.

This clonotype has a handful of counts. The CDR3 region has the DNA TGCGCCAGCAGCCGGAACCCGGGACTACTTCACGGGGAGCTGTTTTTT. It yields the protein CASSRNPGLLHGELFF. The chain carries TRBV4-3 and TRBJ2-2; 7 nucleotides match TRBD2. V dropped 4 bases and J dropped 7; count of bases not matched to a gene: 12. The CDR3 length is 16 residues. The germline gives CDR1 LGHNA, CDR2 YSLEER.

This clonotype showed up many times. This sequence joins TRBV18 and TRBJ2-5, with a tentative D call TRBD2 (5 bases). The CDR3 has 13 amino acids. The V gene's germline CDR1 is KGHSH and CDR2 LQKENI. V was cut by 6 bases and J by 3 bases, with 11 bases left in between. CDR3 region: CASSRGVEETQYF. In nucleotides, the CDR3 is TGTGCCAGCTCCCGGGGAGTTGAAGAGACCCAGTACTTC.

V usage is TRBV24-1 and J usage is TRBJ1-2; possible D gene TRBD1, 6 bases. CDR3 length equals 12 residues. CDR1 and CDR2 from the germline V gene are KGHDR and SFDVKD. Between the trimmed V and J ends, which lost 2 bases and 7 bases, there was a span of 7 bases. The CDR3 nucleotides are TGTGCCACCAGTGATTCCAGGGGTGGCTACACCTTC. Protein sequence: CATSDSRGGYTF.

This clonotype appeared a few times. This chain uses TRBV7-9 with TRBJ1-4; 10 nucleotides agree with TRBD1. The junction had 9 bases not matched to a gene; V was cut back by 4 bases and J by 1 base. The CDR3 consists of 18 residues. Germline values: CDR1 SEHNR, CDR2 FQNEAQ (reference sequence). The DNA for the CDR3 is TGTGCCAGCAGCTCGCAAGCCAGGGACAGGGGAACTAATGAAAAACTGTTTTTT. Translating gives CASSSQARDRGTNEKLFF.

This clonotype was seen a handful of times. The chain's CDR3 is CASSEYQSSYEQYF. The CDR3 DNA follows: TGTGCCAGCAGTGAATATCAGAGCTCCTACGAGCAGTACTTC. This chain links TRBV25-1 with TRBJ2-7; D not certain. Germline assignment: CDR1 MGHDK and CDR2 SYGVNS. Trimming shortened V by 0 bases and J by 0 bases, and 6 bases separated the two germline ends. CDR3 size: 14 residues.

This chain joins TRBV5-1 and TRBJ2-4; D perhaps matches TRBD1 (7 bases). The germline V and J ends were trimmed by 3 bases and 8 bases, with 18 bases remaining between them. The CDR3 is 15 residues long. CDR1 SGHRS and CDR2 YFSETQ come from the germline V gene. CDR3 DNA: TGCGCCAGCAGCTCTGGCGGGGACAGCTTACACATTCAGTACTTC. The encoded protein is CASSSGGDSLHIQYF. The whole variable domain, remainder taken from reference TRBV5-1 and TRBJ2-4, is KAGVTQTPRYLIKTRGQQVTLSCSPISGHRSVSWYQQTPGQGLQFLFEYFSETQRNKGNFPGRFSGRQFSNSRSEMNVSTLELGDSALYLCASSSGGDSLHIQYFGAGTRLSVL.

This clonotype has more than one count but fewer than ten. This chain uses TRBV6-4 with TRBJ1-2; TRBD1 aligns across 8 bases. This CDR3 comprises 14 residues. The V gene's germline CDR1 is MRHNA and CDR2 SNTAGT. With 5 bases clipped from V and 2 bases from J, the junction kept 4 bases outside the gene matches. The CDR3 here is CASSPTGVNYGYTF. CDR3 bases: TGTGCCAGCAGTCCGACAGGGGTGAACTATGGCTACACCTTC.

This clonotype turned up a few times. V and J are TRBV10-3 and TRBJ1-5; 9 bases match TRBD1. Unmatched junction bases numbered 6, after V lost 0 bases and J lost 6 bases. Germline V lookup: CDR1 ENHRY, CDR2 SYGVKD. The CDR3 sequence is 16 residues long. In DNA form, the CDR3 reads TGTGCCATCAGTGAGTCGAGGACAGGGGAAGTTCAGCCCCAGCATTTT. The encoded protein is CAISESRTGEVQPQHF.

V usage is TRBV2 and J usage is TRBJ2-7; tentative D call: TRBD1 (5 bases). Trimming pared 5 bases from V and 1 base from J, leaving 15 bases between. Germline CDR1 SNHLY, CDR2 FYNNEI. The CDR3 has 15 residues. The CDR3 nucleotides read TGTGCCAGCAGTCGAGAAGGGGTATTATCCTACGAGCAGTACTTC. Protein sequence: CASSREGVLSYEQYF. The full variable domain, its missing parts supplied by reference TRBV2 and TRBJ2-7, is EPEVTQTPSHQVTQMGQEVILRCVPISNHLYFYWYRQILGQKVEFLVSFYNNEISEKSEIFDDQFSVERPDGSNFTLKIRSTKLEDSAMYFCASSREGVLSYEQYFGPGTRLTVT.

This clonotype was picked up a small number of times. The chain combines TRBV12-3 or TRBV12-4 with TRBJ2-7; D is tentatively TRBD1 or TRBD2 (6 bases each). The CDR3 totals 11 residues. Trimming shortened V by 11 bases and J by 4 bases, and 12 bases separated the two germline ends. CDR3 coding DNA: TGTGCCGTCGGAGGGGGATACGAGCAGTACTTC. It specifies CAVGGGYEQYF.

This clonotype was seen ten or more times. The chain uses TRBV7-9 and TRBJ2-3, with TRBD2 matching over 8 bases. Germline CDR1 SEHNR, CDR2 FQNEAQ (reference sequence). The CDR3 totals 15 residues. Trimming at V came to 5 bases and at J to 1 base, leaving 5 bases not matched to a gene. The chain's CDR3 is CASSLRGGRTDTQYF. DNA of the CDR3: TGTGCCAGCAGCCTACGCGGGGGGCGCACAGATACGCAGTATTTT.